The 9 T cell receptor beta chains listed next were all sequenced from one sample in a study of cytomegalovirus exposure and HLA in healthy donors (dated by TCRdb to the late 2010s). Preparation of the library involved the immunoSEQ multiplex PCR assay. For the multiplex PCR, a mixture combining 60 forward primers for TCR Vbeta segments and 13 reverse primers for TCR Jbeta segments was used. TCRdb mirrors the immuneACCESS table, restricted to in-frame sequences. Some clones are absent from its copies; in checked studies, under half trace to an unresolved V gene, and the reason for the others is unknown. Per the sample table, the count is under 250,000 clones. In total, the top ten clones hold about 1% of the sample. Sequenced sample: PBMCs. The receptors shown here come from a girl aged 2 to 9 in good health and CMV-seropositive.

CDR3 sequence reads: CASSAITERWPQHF. As DNA, the CDR3 is TGTGCCAGCAGTGCTATAACAGAGCGGTGGCCCCAGCATTTT. This chain connects TRBV28 to TRBJ1-5; D unclear. The length of the CDR3 is 14 residues. Per germline, CDR1 MDHEN and CDR2 SYDVKM. Trimming took 5 bases from V and 9 from J, leaving 17 bases between them.

As for this clone: This sample includes further DNA sequences coding for the same CDR3. The rearrangement uses TRBV9 and TRBJ2-1, with D possibly matching TRBD2 (5 bases). Trimming shortened V by 0 bases and J by 0 bases, and 7 bases separated the two germline ends. Germline CDR1 SGDLS, CDR2 YYNGEE. This CDR3 has 15 amino acids. The CDR3 DNA reads as TGTGCCAGCAGCGTAGTGGGGAGCTCCTACAATGAGCAGTTCTTC. Translated: CASSVVGSSYNEQFF.

The CDR3 nucleotides read TGCGCCAGCAGCTTGGGGACCGGGAGTGCCACAGATACGCAGTATTTT. It encodes CASSLGTGSATDTQYF. The chain links TRBV5-1 to TRBJ2-3, with D tentatively TRBD2 (6 bases). The CDR3 covers 16 residues. The germline V gene has CDR1 SGHRS and CDR2 YFSETQ. Deletions cut 0 bases from V and 2 bases from J, with 13 bases between.

V is TRBV6-5 and J is TRBJ2-5, with D tentatively TRBD2 (7 bases). V was trimmed by 2 bases and J by 4 bases, leaving 14 bases between them. Germline V gene sequence: CDR1 MNHEY, CDR2 SVGAGI. The CDR3 sequence is 15 residues long. The CDR3: CASSYAGAPGETQYF. The CDR3 DNA follows: TGTGCCAGCAGTTACGCGGGGGCGCCCGGAGAGACCCAGTACTTC.

This sequence joins TRBV28 and TRBJ2-3, with 8 positions matching TRBD2. Germline V gives CDR1 MDHEN, CDR2 SYDVKM. The CDR3 consists of 13 residues. The junction had 8 bases not matched to a gene; V was cut back by 5 bases and J by 10 bases. As DNA, the CDR3 is TGTGCCAGCAGTCCGAAAGCGGGAGAGGCGCAGTATTTT. Its translation is CASSPKAGEAQYF.

The V and J genes are TRBV5-1 and TRBJ2-1, with D perhaps matching TRBD2 (6 bases). CDR1 SGHRS and CDR2 YFSETQ come from the germline V gene. The CDR3 contains 15 residues. V was shortened by 0 bases and J by 2 bases, with 9 bases between the two germline ends. CDR3 in amino acids: CASSLGAGPYNEQFF. The CDR3 DNA follows: TGCGCCAGCAGCTTGGGGGCGGGACCCTACAATGAGCAGTTCTTC.

In the case of this clone: The sample contains more than one DNA sequence encoding this CDR3. The rearrangement links TRBV28 to TRBJ1-1; D not certain. The CDR3 length is 12 residues. V was shortened by 3 bases and J by 2 bases, with 4 bases between the two germline ends. CDR1 MDHEN and CDR2 SYDVKM come from the germline V gene. The CDR3 sequence: CASSFLNTEAFF. CDR3 nucleotides: TGTGCCAGCAGTTTCTTAAACACTGAAGCTTTCTTT.

This chain links TRBV2 with TRBJ2-7; D may be TRBD1 (6 bases). This CDR3 has 12 amino acids. The germline V gene encodes CDR1 SNHLY and CDR2 FYNNEI. Deletions cut 8 bases from V and 0 bases from J, with 8 bases between. The CDR3 loop is CASGQSSYEQYF. The CDR3, as DNA: TGTGCCAGCGGACAGAGCTCCTACGAGCAGTACTTC.

The V gene is TRBV10-1, the J gene TRBJ1-1; D is possibly TRBD1 (6 bases). V was shortened by 0 bases and J by 11 bases, with 16 bases between the two germline ends. Germline V CDR1 and CDR2: WNHNN, SYGVQD (reference sequence). The CDR3 loop spans 14 amino acids. The CDR3, as DNA: TGCGCCAGCAGTGAGTCAGGAAGCCAGAGGGGGGCTTTCTTT. This translates into CASSESGSQRGAFF.